This TCR beta chain was obtained from a study of blood T cell repertoires in COVID-19. Using immunoSEQ multiplex PCR, the repertoire was profiled, and TCRdb retains in-frame clones only, with some absent. In the table there are fewer than 110,000 clones, approximately 84% of which are singletons. V trimming: 0 bases; J trimming: 6 bases; junction bases outside the gene matches: 7. Germline V lookup: CDR1 SNHLY, CDR2 FYNNEI. The CDR3 is 15 amino acids. The specimen sequenced was peripheral blood. This sequence joins TRBV2 and TRBJ1-1; TRBD1 matches 7 bases. The receptor's source is a human donor in a cohort sampled during active COVID-19. For the CDR3, the DNA is TGTGCCAGCAGTGAAGCGCTTCCGCAGGGGGCTGAAGCTTTCTTT. As protein: CASSEALPQGAEAFF. Full variable domain (rest looked up from reference TRBV2 and TRBJ1-1): EPEVTQTPSHQVTQMGQEVILRCVPISNHLYFYWYRQILGQKVEFLVSFYNNEISEKSEIFDDQFSVERPDGSNFTLKIRSTKLEDSAMYFCASSEALPQGAEAFFGQGTRLTVV.